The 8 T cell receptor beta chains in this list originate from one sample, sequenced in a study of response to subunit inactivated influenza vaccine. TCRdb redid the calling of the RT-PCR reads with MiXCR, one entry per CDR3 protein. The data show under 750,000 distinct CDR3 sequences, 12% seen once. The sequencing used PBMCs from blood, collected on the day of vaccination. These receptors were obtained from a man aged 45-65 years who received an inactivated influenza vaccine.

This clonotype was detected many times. The CDR3 sequence: CASSLERLGLYNEQFF. The CDR3 DNA follows: TGCGCCAGCAGCTTGGAGCGTCTAGGACTCTACAATGAGCAGTTCTTC. The genes are TRBV5-1 and TRBJ2-1; D is possibly TRBD2 (5 bases). V shed 0 bases and J shed 3 bases, with 13 bases lying between them. Germline assignment: CDR1 SGHRS and CDR2 YFSETQ. The CDR3 is made up of 16 amino acids.

CDR3: CATSRDGTGGAETQYF. The CDR3 nucleotides read TGTGCCACCAGCAGAGATGGGACAGGGGGCGCAGAGACCCAGTACTTC. The chain joins TRBV15 to TRBJ2-5; 12 nucleotides line up with TRBD1. Unmatched junction bases numbered 3, after V lost 0 bases and J lost 4 bases. The CDR3 loop spans 16 amino acids. Germline-derived CDR1 and CDR2 are LNHNV and YYDKDF (reference sequence).

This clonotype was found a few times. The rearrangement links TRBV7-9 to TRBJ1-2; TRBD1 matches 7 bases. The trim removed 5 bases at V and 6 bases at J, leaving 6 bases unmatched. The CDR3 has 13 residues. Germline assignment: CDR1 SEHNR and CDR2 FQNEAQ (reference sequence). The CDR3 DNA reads TGTGCCAGCAGCCTTGGGACAGCGGATGGCTACACCTTC. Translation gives CASSLGTADGYTF.

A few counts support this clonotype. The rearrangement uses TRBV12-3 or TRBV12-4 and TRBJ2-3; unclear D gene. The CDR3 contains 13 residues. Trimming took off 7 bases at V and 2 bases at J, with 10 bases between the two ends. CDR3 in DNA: TGTGCCAGCAAGGAACAGCTCACAGATACGCAGTATTTT. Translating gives CASKEQLTDTQYF.

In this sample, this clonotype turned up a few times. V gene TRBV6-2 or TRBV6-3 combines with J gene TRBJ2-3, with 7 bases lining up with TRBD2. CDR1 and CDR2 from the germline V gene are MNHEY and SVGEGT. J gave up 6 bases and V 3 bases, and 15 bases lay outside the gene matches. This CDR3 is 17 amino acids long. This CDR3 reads CASSYSLGGGPLDTQYF. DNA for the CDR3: TGTGCCAGCAGTTATTCGTTGGGCGGGGGACCGCTGGATACGCAGTATTTT.

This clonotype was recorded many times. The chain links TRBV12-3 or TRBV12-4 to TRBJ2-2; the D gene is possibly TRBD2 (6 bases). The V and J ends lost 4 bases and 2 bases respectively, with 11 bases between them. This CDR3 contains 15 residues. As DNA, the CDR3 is TGTGCCAGCAGTTCTAGCGCCTTCAACACCGGGGAGCTGTTTTTT. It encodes CASSSSAFNTGELFF.

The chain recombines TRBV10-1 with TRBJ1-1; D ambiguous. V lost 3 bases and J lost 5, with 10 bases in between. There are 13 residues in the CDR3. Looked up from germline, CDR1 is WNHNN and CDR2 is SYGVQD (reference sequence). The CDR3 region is CASSELLGTEAFF. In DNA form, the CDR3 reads TGCGCCAGCAGTGAACTCTTGGGGACTGAAGCTTTCTTT.

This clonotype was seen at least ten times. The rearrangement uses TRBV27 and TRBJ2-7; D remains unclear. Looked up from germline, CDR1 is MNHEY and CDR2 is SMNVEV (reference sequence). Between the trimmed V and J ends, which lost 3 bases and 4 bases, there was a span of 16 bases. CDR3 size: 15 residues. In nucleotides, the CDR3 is TGTGCCAGCAGTTTCTACCCCACAGATCTTTACGAGCAGTACTTC. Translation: CASSFYPTDLYEQYF.